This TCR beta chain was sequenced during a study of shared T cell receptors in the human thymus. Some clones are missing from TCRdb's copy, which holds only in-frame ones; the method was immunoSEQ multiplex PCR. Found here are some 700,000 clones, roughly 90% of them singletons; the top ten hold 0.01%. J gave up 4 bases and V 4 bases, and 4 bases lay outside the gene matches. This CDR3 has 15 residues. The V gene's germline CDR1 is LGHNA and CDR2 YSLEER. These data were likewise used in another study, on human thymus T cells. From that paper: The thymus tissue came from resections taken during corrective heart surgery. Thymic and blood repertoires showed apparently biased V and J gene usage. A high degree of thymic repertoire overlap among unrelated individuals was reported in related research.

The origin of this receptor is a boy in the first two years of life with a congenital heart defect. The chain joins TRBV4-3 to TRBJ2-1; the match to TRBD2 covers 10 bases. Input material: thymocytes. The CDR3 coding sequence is TGCGCCAGCAGCCTAGGACTAGCGGATTACAATGAGCAGTTCTTC. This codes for CASSLGLADYNEQFF.